This passage covers 3 T cell receptor beta chains from one sample sequenced in a study of beta chain features in type 1 diabetes. General study results and limits: Shorter TCRB CDR3s, moderately but significantly so, marked every one of the four CD4+ subsets in Type 1 diabetes patients.

The isolated RNA, all of it, was reverse transcribed, so expressed TCRB transcripts were what got sequenced. The assay was immunoSEQ multiplex PCR, and TCRdb's table has in-frame clones only and misses some. In the table there are some 27,000 clones, 65% of which are singletons. Antigens for these TCRs are unknown. Specimen: Tregs from blood. The source of these receptors is a woman in her 30s with type 1 diabetes.

The chain uses TRBV19 and TRBJ2-7; TRBD2 matches at 10 bases. The CDR3 covers 14 residues. Germline V gene sequence: CDR1 LNHDA, CDR2 SQIVND (reference sequence). V shed 5 bases, J shed 7 bases, and the junction held 8 bases outside the gene matches. CDR3 coding DNA: TGTGCCAGTAGTCCCCTAGCGGGAGTTTGGGAGCAGTACTTC. This codes for CASSPLAGVWEQYF. The complete variable domain, with remaining parts taken from reference TRBV19 and TRBJ2-7, reads DGGITQSPKYLFRKEGQNVTLSCEQNLNHDAMYWYRQDPGQGLRLIYYSQIVNDFQKGDIAEGYSVSREKKESFPLTVTSAQKNPTAFYLCASSPLAGVWEQYFGPGTRLTVT.

The rearrangement links TRBV10-2 to TRBJ1-2; 9 bases match TRBD1. The CDR3 loop spans 13 amino acids. The germline V gene has CDR1 WSHSY and CDR2 SAAADI. The V and J ends lost 6 bases and 7 bases, in that order; junction bases with no gene match: 6. In nucleotides, the CDR3 is TGCGCCAGCAGAAGGGACAGGGAGGGTGGCTACACCTTC. Translating it yields CASRRDREGGYTF.

The chain combines TRBV28 with TRBJ2-1; possibly TRBD2 for D (6 bases). The V and J ends lost 6 bases and 10 bases respectively, with 10 bases between them. This CDR3 region has 11 residues. CDR1 MDHEN and CDR2 SYDVKM come from the germline V gene. The DNA of the CDR3 is TGTGCCAGCAGAGGGAGGACGGAGCAGTTCTTC. As protein: CASRGRTEQFF.